Listed below are T cell receptor beta chains from one sample, sequenced in a study of shared clonotypes between healthy human individuals. Using immunoSEQ multiplex PCR, the repertoire was profiled, and TCRdb retains in-frame clones only, with some absent. The table has 500,000 to 550,000 clones, 95% to 97% seen once; the top ten hold about 0.068%. The sequenced sample was naive CD4+ T cells sorted from blood. All receptors derive from a woman in her twenties or thirties in good health. CDR3s leave out the opening cysteine and the closing phenylalanine or tryptophan. The D gene is left open where the match is weak.

D	J	V	CDR3
-	TRBJ2-2	TRBV27	ASSASQSLSGELF
TRBD2	TRBJ2-1	TRBV19	ASSHQPAGTYNEQF
TRBD2	TRBJ2-2	TRBV5-1	ASTLWGGITGELF
-	TRBJ2-3	TRBV2	ASSENAYTDTQY
TRBD2	TRBJ2-7	TRBV7-9	ASTIAGTSGRNEQY
-	TRBJ1-5	TRBV28	VSGASNQPQH
-	TRBJ1-1	TRBV10-3	AISPRGEGERAAF
-	TRBJ1-2	TRBV7-9	ASSPVRRSGYT
-	TRBJ1-4	TRBV5-4	ASSLRDVDEKLF
-	TRBJ2-2	TRBV27	ASSAQGLANVGELF
-	TRBJ1-5	TRBV6-1	ASRPGRFTPQH
-	TRBJ1-2	TRBV5-6	ASSLVDGRGYGYT
-	TRBJ1-4	TRBV28	ASSLSSLNEKLF
-	TRBJ2-2	TRBV5-6	ASSLVGATGELF
-	TRBJ2-7	TRBV2	ASRAGQMGSYEQY
-	TRBJ2-2	TRBV5-1	ASSLWGGKAGELF
TRBD2	TRBJ2-7	TRBV5-4	ASSSNRHSSGSAYEQY
-	TRBJ2-3	TRBV7-9	ASSLGQNTDTQY
-	TRBJ2-7	TRBV27	ASSFGQGRSEQY
-	TRBJ1-4	TRBV28	ASSLGGGYEKLF
TRBD2	TRBJ2-1	TRBV11-2	ASSWTSGIDNEQF
TRBD1	TRBJ1-3	TRBV5-6	ASSRGQSTGNTIY
TRBD1	TRBJ2-5	TRBV7-9	ASSLIGTGRGHGETQY
-	TRBJ2-7	TRBV10-2	ASSTGAPGHMVLYEQY
TRBD2	TRBJ2-3	TRBV4-1	ASSLAGELAGPDTQY
TRBD2	TRBJ2-5	TRBV18	ASSPASGDGETQY
-	TRBJ2-2	TRBV7-2	ASSLVWDTGELF
-	TRBJ2-5	TRBV5-1	ASSAGIEETQY
-	TRBJ2-3	TRBV7-9	ASRNAGPDTQY
-	TRBJ1-1	TRBV25-1	ASRSGEGTEAF
TRBD1	TRBJ2-7	TRBV11-2	ASSLDRGTYEQY
TRBD1	TRBJ1-1	TRBV15	ATSRYTGENTEAF
-	TRBJ2-5	TRBV11-2	ASSQWGIMDRETQY
-	TRBJ2-4	TRBV27	ASSSTASPIINVIQY
TRBD1	TRBJ2-1	TRBV5-1	ASSLGGTDEQF
TRBD2	TRBJ2-3	TRBV2	ASSARLADTDTQY
-	TRBJ1-2	TRBV20-1	SAWDYGYT
-	TRBJ2-7	TRBV21-1	ASSNKPQGLEQY
TRBD1	TRBJ1-2	TRBV18	ASSPEPGTGNYGYT
-	TRBJ1-3	TRBV28	ASSSRGPPNTIY
-	TRBJ1-1	TRBV25-1	ASRYNENTEAF
-	TRBJ1-6	TRBV11-2	ASSLRTSPLH
-	TRBJ2-7	TRBV28	ASRRGATYEQY
TRBD2	TRBJ2-7	TRBV7-2	ASTPVGGRSPYEQY
-	TRBJ2-4	TRBV28	ASSPIWVPKNIQY
-	TRBJ2-3	TRBV7-6	ASSSYVGNTQY
-	TRBJ2-2	TRBV25-1	ASSEYIQTGELF
-	TRBJ1-5	TRBV5-1	ASSFGTGSQPQH
TRBD1	TRBJ2-7	TRBV10-3	AISLGTGVSYEQY
-	TRBJ2-3	TRBV27	ASSWSGETDTQY
-	TRBJ1-1	TRBV7-8	ASSFQFAGPNTEAF
TRBD2	TRBJ2-7	TRBV7-9	ASSQAGTSGRAPYEQY
-	TRBJ1-4	TRBV2	ASSETNEKLF
-	TRBJ2-7	TRBV28	AGRGEGKYEQY
TRBD2	TRBJ2-3	TRBV27	ASSLSGAHTDTQY